This TCR beta chain derives from a study of blood T cell repertoires in COVID-19. Study as a whole: Donors in the United States, Italy and Spain gave samples during acute or convalescent COVID-19. Sample material is recorded as cDNA or gDNA derived from T cells, B-cell-depleted T cells, or PBMCs.

This CDR3 has 14 amino acids. Germline V gives CDR1 MDHEN, CDR2 SYDVKM. V was pared by 4 bases and J by 5 bases, with 6 bases of the junction left unmatched. Per the authors' pipeline: Counts of nucleated cells, estimated from reference gene primer amplification, were obtained. Using immunoSEQ multiplex PCR, the repertoire was profiled, and TCRdb retains in-frame clones only, with some absent. Clone size and V and J calls were adopted from that table, with D and trimming inferred from the DNA. The table records a few hundred thousand clones, about 89% of them present only once. The gene calls are TRBV28 and TRBJ2-7, with TRBD1 identical over 9 bases. Sequences were obtained from peripheral blood. This clonotype was sampled from a man in his forties with acute or convalescent COVID-19. Here the CDR3 reads CASSSPGTGHEQYF. In nucleotides, the CDR3 is TGTGCCAGCAGTTCGCCCGGGACAGGGCACGAGCAGTACTTC.